Following are 22 T cell receptor beta chains from one sample sequenced in a study of OX40 agonist ivuxolimab in advanced cancers. Sequencing used immunoSEQ multiplex PCR; TCRdb keeps in-frame clones, though not all of them. The sample carries about 73,000 clones, 92% recorded once. Sequencing was performed on CD4+ or CD8+ T cells sorted from blood, taken in a trial of the OX40 agonist ivuxolimab. These receptors all stem from an adult with an advanced solid tumor such as melanoma, head and neck, liver or kidney cancer.

This rearrangement joins TRBV4-1 to TRBJ2-7, with D maybe TRBD1 (6 bases). The ends were cut back, 4 bases at V and 0 bases at J, with 10 bases in the middle. CDR3 length: 14 amino acids. Germline CDR1 MGHRA, CDR2 YSYEKL. This chain's CDR3 is CASSPRDTSYEQYF. The CDR3 region has the DNA TGCGCCAGCAGCCCTCGGGACACCTCCTACGAGCAGTACTTC.

The chain couples TRBV27 to TRBJ1-2; a weak D match, TRBD1 (5 bases). V was shortened by 5 bases and J by 5 bases, with 15 bases between the two germline ends. Per germline, CDR1 MNHEY and CDR2 SMNVEV (reference sequence). CDR3 length: 14 residues. The CDR3 sequence: CASSTRPGVYGYTF. The CDR3 DNA reads TGTGCCAGCAGTACCCGACCGGGGGTTTATGGCTACACCTTC.

The chain couples TRBV7-6 to TRBJ1-1; TRBD1 might be the D (5 bases). The CDR3 contains 16 residues. V gave up 5 bases and J gave up 1 base, with 17 bases separating them. In germline, CDR1 is SGHVS, CDR2 FNYEAQ. The CDR3 sequence is CASSANSDTPNTEAFF. Here the CDR3 DNA reads TGTGCCAGCAGCGCCAACTCGGACACCCCGAACACTGAAGCTTTCTTT. Supplemented by reference TRBV7-6 and TRBJ1-1, the full variable domain reads GAGVSQSPRYKVTKRGQDVALRCDPISGHVSLYWYRQALGQGPEFLTYFNYEAQQDKSGLPNDRFSAERPEGSISTLTIQRTEQRDSAMYRCASSANSDTPNTEAFFGQGTRLTVV.

The chain joins TRBV19 to TRBJ1-1; unclear D gene. The CDR3 length is 13 residues. Germline V gives CDR1 LNHDA, CDR2 SQIVND (reference sequence). V lost 8 bases and J lost 0, with 10 bases in between. CDR3: CASADGLNTEAFF. The CDR3 region has the DNA TGTGCCAGTGCGGACGGACTGAACACTGAAGCTTTCTTT.

This rearrangement joins TRBV19 to TRBJ2-7, with D perhaps TRBD1 (5 bases). The V and J ends lost 5 bases and 4 bases respectively, with 15 bases between them. CDR1 is LNHDA, CDR2 SQIVND, per germline (reference sequence). The CDR3 spans 14 residues. CDR3 nucleotides: TGTGCCAGTAGTTGGGCAGGGAAGGTTTACGAGCAGTACTTC. This sequence encodes CASSWAGKVYEQYF.

By share, this clone counts as medium-sized. The rearrangement joins TRBV11-1 to TRBJ1-1; no firm D call. This CDR3 contains 13 residues. Germline-derived CDR1 and CDR2 are SGHAT and FQDESV (reference sequence). V shed 7 bases and J shed 2 bases, with 11 bases lying between them. CDR3 DNA sequence: TGTGCCAGCACCCTTTATGCAAACACTGAAGCTTTCTTT. It is translated as CASTLYANTEAFF.

V gene TRBV27 combines with J gene TRBJ1-2; 9 nucleotides match TRBD1. Germline V gene data show CDR1 as MNHEY and CDR2 as SMNVEV (reference sequence). CDR3 length: 14 amino acids. The V gene end was trimmed by 5 bases and the J gene end by 8 bases; junction bases not matched to a gene: 9. DNA of the CDR3: TGTGCCAGCAGTCCAGCGGGACAGGGCGTCGGCTACACCTTC. Protein: CASSPAGQGVGYTF.

V and J are TRBV13 and TRBJ2-7; D possibly corresponds to TRBD1 (6 bases). Germline CDR1 and CDR2: PRHDT and FYEKMQ (reference sequence). This CDR3 spans 13 amino acids. The germline V and J ends were trimmed by 4 bases and 1 base, with 8 bases remaining between them. CDR3 sequence (DNA): TGTGCCAGCAGCTCAGGGGAGTCCTACGAGCAGTACTTC. Amino acid sequence: CASSSGESYEQYF.

The CDR3 DNA sequence: TGTGCCAGCAGTTTCCCGGGGGGTCGGAATGAGCAGTTCTTC. As protein: CASSFPGGRNEQFF. The chain employs TRBV27 and TRBJ2-1, with 7 bases lining up with TRBD2. CDR3 length: 14 amino acids. The V segment lost 3 bases and the J segment 7 bases; nucleotides outside the gene matches: 6. Germline loops: CDR1 MNHEY, CDR2 SMNVEV (reference sequence).

A note on this clone: Other DNA sequences in this specimen translate into the identical CDR3. The chain uses TRBV6-5 and TRBJ2-7; D possibly corresponds to TRBD1 (5 bases). CDR1 is MNHEY, CDR2 SVGAGI, per germline. V lost 0 bases, J lost 2 bases, and 8 bases lay in between. CDR3 length equals 14 residues. The CDR3 here is CASSYSGEAYEQYF. The CDR3 coding sequence is TGTGCCAGCAGTTACTCAGGGGAAGCCTACGAGCAGTACTTC.

The chain is built from TRBV5-6 and TRBJ1-3; maybe TRBD1 (5 bases). CDR1 and CDR2 (germline): SGHDT, YYEEEE. Trimming removed 1 base from V and 0 bases from J, with 14 bases in between. This CDR3 has 17 residues. The CDR3 nucleotides are TGTGCCAGCAGCTTGTTGGGGGGACTCGCCTCTGGAAACACCATATATTTT. Its translation is CASSLLGGLASGNTIYF.

This chain links TRBV6-5 with TRBJ1-2; D perhaps matches TRBD1 (6 bases). CDR1 and CDR2 (germline): MNHEY, SVGAGI. This CDR3 is 14 amino acids long. The V end was cut by 5 bases, the J end by 6 bases, with 16 bases between. This CDR3 is CASSENQGSDGYTF. Here the CDR3 DNA reads TGTGCCAGCAGTGAAAACCAGGGGTCGGATGGCTACACCTTC.

The gene calls are TRBV6-6 and TRBJ2-7, with unresolved D. The CDR3 extends over 14 amino acids. V lost 10 bases, J lost 2 bases, and 18 bases lay in between. The germline V gene has CDR1 MNHNY and CDR2 SVGAGI (reference sequence). The CDR3 DNA sequence: TGTGCCACTACTGCATGGGCGACCGCCTACGAGCAGTACTTC. Encoded protein: CATTAWATAYEQYF.

This chain joins TRBV11-2 and TRBJ2-7; D gene uncertain. Between the trimmed V and J ends, which lost 5 bases and 3 bases, there was a span of 14 bases. Per germline, CDR1 SGHAT and CDR2 FQNNGV. This CDR3 spans 14 amino acids. The CDR3 sequence: CASSPLSPGYEQYF. In DNA form, the CDR3 reads TGTGCCAGCAGCCCCTTATCTCCGGGCTACGAGCAGTACTTC. The whole variable domain, remainder taken from reference TRBV11-2 and TRBJ2-7, is EAGVAQSPRYKIIEKRQSVAFWCNPISGHATLYWYQQILGQGPKLLIQFQNNGVVDDSQLPKDRFSAERLKGVDSTLKIQPAKLEDSAVYLCASSPLSPGYEQYFGPGTRLTVT.

The chain couples TRBV2 to TRBJ1-2; maybe TRBD1 (5 bases). V was shortened by 11 bases and J by 1 base, with 20 bases between the two germline ends. CDR3 size: 15 residues. Per the germline V gene, CDR1 is SNHLY and CDR2 is FYNNEI. CDR3 in DNA: TGTGCCCGGGAAATCGACAGAGGAGATAACTATGGCTACACCTTC. Translated, it gives CAREIDRGDNYGYTF.

CDR3 residues: CASSLPQGGDEQYF. CDR3 DNA sequence: TGTGCCAGCAGCTTACCCCAGGGGGGCGACGAGCAGTACTTC. The chain is built from TRBV7-8 and TRBJ2-7; a possible D gene is TRBD1 (7 bases). This CDR3 spans 14 amino acids. Trimming removed 2 bases from V and 5 bases from J, with 13 bases in between. The germline V gene has CDR1 SGHVS and CDR2 FQNEAQ.

The chain has TRBV27 and TRBJ2-3; D gene ambiguous. The CDR3 extends over 12 amino acids. V lost 4 bases and J lost 0, with 2 bases in between. The germline gives CDR1 MNHEY, CDR2 SMNVEV (reference sequence). CDR3 nucleotide sequence: TGTGCCAGCAGTTGGAGCACAGATACGCAGTATTTT. Translating it yields CASSWSTDTQYF.

V usage is TRBV11-2 and J usage is TRBJ1-3; unclear D gene. Trimming cost V 1 base and J 0 bases, with 10 bases left between them. Looked up from germline, CDR1 is SGHAT and CDR2 is FQNNGV. This CDR3 has 16 residues. The CDR3 loop reads CASSLAGFSSGNTIYF. The CDR3 nucleotides are TGTGCCAGCAGCTTAGCAGGTTTCAGCTCTGGAAACACCATATATTTT.

The rearrangement uses TRBV7-2 and TRBJ2-7; D assignment may be TRBD1 or TRBD2 (6 bases each). This CDR3 has 15 amino acids. With 4 bases removed from V and 2 bases from J, the gap between germline ends came to 15 bases. Germline V gene data show CDR1 as SGHTA and CDR2 as FQGNSA. This CDR3 reads CASSSGGPIPYEQYF. The CDR3 nucleotides read TGTGCCAGCAGCTCCGGGGGCCCTATACCCTACGAGCAGTACTTC. Using reference TRBV7-2 and TRBJ2-7 for the parts outside the CDR3, the full variable domain is GAGVSQSPSNKVTEKGKDVELRCDPISGHTALYWYRQSLGQGLEFLIYFQGNSAPDKSGLPSDRFSAERTGGSVSTLTIQRTQQEDSAVYLCASSSGGPIPYEQYFGPGTRLTVT.

This clone came up a few times. The gene calls are TRBV7-2 and TRBJ2-1, with TRBD2 identical over 7 bases. The CDR3 spans 15 residues. Trimming at V came to 4 bases and at J to 4 bases, leaving 7 bases not matched to a gene. Germline CDR1 is SGHTA and CDR2 is FQGNSA. CDR3 residues: CASSSPGLRYNEQFF. DNA for the CDR3: TGTGCCAGCAGCTCCCCGGGACTAAGGTACAATGAGCAGTTCTTC.

In its sample, this clone was seen once. The chain uses TRBV9 and TRBJ1-4; D not resolved. The CDR3 sequence is 13 residues long. V lost 7 bases and J lost 8, with 15 bases in between. The germline CDR1 and CDR2 sequences are SGDLS and YYNGEE. CDR3 loop: CASSSALGEKLFF. The DNA for the CDR3 is TGTGCCAGCTCCTCGGCATTGGGGGAAAAACTGTTTTTT.

About this clone itself: Additional DNA sequences in this sample encode the identical CDR3. The chain is built from TRBV9 and TRBJ1-5, with TRBD1 as a possible D gene (5 bases). Germline CDR1 is SGDLS and CDR2 is YYNGEE. The CDR3 is made up of 14 amino acids. V dropped 4 bases and J dropped 2 bases, with 10 bases sitting between them. The CDR3 here is CASSPGGGNQPQHF. For the CDR3, the DNA is TGTGCCAGCAGCCCGGGAGGGGGCAATCAGCCCCAGCATTTT.